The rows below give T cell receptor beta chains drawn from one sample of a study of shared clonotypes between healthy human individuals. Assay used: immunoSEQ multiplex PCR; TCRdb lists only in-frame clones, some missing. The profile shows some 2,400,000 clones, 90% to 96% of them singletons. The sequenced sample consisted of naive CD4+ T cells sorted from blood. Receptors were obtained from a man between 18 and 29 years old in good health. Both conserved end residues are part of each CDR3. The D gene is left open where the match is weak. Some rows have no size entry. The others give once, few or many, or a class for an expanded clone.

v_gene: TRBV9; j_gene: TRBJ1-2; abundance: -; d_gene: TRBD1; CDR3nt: TGTGCCAGCAGCCCCGGGGTGGTGGCAGGGGGTATTGGCTACACCTTC; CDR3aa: CASSPGVVAGGIGYTF
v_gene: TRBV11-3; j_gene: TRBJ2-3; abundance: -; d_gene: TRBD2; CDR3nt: TGTGCCAGCAGCTTCGGGCGGGGGGACACAGATACGCAGTATTTT; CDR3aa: CASSFGRGDTDTQYF
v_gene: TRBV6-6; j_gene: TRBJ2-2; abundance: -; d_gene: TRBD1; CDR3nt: TGTGCCACAAACAGGGGGCAGAGCACCGGGGAGCTGTTTTTT; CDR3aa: CATNRGQSTGELFF
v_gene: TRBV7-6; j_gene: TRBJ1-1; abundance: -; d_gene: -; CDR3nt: TGTGCCAGCAGCTTTAGCAGGTACACTGAAGCTTTCTTT; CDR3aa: CASSFSRYTEAFF
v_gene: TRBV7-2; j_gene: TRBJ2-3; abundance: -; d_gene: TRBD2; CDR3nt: TGTGCCAGCAGCTTACGGGGGAGGGACACAGATACGCAGTATTTT; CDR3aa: CASSLRGRDTDTQYF
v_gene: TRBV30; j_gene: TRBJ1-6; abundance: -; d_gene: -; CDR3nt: TGTGCCTGGAGCCAGGCCCGCACAAGCTCCTATAATTCACCCCTCCACTTT; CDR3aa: CAWSQARTSSYNSPLHF
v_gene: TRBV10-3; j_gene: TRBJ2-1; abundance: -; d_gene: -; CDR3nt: TGTGCCATCAGTGAGTCTATCCTAGTCAACAATGAGCAGTTCTTC; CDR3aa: CAISESILVNNEQFF
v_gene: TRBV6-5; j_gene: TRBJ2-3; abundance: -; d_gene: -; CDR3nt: TGTGCCAGCAGTTACTCGGCTAGCACAGATACGCAGTATTTT; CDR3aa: CASSYSASTDTQYF
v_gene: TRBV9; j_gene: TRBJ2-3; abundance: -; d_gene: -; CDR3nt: TGTGCCAGCTCATCCAGTTACGGCACAGATACGCAGTATTTT; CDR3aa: CASSSSYGTDTQYF
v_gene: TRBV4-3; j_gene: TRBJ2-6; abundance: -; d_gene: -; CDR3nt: TGCGCCAGCAGCCAAGAGGCTCAGGGAGGCTTTTACTCTGGGGCCAACGTCCTGACTTTC; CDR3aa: CASSQEAQGGFYSGANVLTF
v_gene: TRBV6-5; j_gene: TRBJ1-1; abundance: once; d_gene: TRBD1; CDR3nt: TGTGCCAGCACTCCACCGGGACAGGGAGGAAAAGCTTTCTTT; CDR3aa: CASTPPGQGGKAFF
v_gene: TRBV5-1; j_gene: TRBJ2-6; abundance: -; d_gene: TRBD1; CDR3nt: TGCGCCAGCAGCTTCTGGGACAGGGGAGCTGGGGCCAACGTCCTGACTTTC; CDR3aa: CASSFWDRGAGANVLTF
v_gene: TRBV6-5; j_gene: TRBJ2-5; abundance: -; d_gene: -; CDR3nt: TGTGCCAGCAGTTACTCGAATACCAGACAAGAGACCCAGTACTTC; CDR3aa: CASSYSNTRQETQYF
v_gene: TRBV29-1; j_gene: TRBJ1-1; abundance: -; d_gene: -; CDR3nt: TGCAGCGTTGAAGATTTGAACAGGGAGGAAGCTTTCTTT; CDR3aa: CSVEDLNREEAFF
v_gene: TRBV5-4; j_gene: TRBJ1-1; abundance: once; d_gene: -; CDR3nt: TGTGCCAGCAGCTTGGATGGTATTAACACTGAAGCTTTCTTT; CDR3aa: CASSLDGINTEAFF
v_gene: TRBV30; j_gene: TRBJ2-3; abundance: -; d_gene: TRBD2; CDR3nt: TGTGCCTGGAGGAAGCCAGCGGGAGGGCCATGGGCGCAGTATTTT; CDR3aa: CAWRKPAGGPWAQYF